A selection of T cell receptor beta chains follows, all from one sample in a study of CD8 T cells in ankylosing spondylitis. TCRdb re-called the 5' RACE reads with MiXCR, one entry per CDR3 protein. Of some 270,000 distinct CDR3 sequences listed, under 35% are singletons. The specimen sequenced was blood, either unsorted or a sorted T cell fraction (not recorded which). These receptors all come from a male donor with ankylosing spondylitis or in good health (not recorded which). CDR3s include the opening cysteine and the closing phenylalanine or tryptophan. The D gene is left open where the match is weak. Expanded clones are given a class, and other clones once, few, many or no size at all.

v_call	d_call	clone_size	j_call	cdr3_length	cdr3_aa	cdr3_nt
TRBV4-2	.	.	TRBJ2-7	15	CASSQELLAGVEQYF	TGTGCCAGCAGCCAAGAACTTCTTGCAGGGGTGGAGCAGTACTTC
TRBV20-1	.	few	TRBJ2-2	14	CSARSPANTGELFF	TGCAGTGCTAGATCGCCAGCGAACACCGGGGAGCTGTTTTTT
TRBV3-1	TRBD1	.	TRBJ2-1	14	CASSHTGQGGEQFF	TGTGCCAGCAGCCACACGGGACAGGGGGGTGAGCAGTTCTTC
TRBV10-3	TRBD2	few	TRBJ2-1	15	CAISESRTSRNEQFF	TGTGCCATCAGTGAGTCGAGGACTAGTAGGAATGAGCAGTTCTTC
TRBV18	.	few	TRBJ1-1	13	CASSRPGNTEAFF	TGTGCCAGCTCTCGTCCGGGGAACACTGAAGCTTTCTTT
TRBV12-3/TRBV12-4	.	few	TRBJ1-1	17	CASSHPMQGGMDTEAFF	TGTGCCAGCAGCCATCCGATGCAGGGCGGGATGGACACTGAAGCTTTCTTT
TRBV27	TRBD1	.	TRBJ1-2	14	CASRRTGGERGYTF	TGTGCCAGCAGACGTACAGGGGGCGAACGGGGCTACACCTTC
TRBV6-5	.	.	TRBJ1-6	12	CASSSGDSPLHF	TGTGCCAGCAGTTCGGGAGACTCACCCCTCCACTTT
TRBV20-1	.	.	TRBJ2-7	15	CSARGIEPGIYEQYF	TGCAGTGCTAGAGGTATAGAACCGGGGATCTACGAGCAGTACTTC
TRBV20-1	TRBD2	few	TRBJ2-1	16	CSASPTLAPYDNEQFF	TGCAGTGCTAGCCCCACACTAGCGCCCTACGACAATGAGCAGTTCTTC
TRBV28	.	once	TRBJ2-3	14	CASRPRGLTDTQYF	TGTGCCAGCCGACCTCGCGGACTGACAGATACGCAGTATTTT
TRBV20-1	TRBD1	.	TRBJ1-6	16	CSARDEKQGNNSPLHF	TGCAGTGCTAGAGACGAAAAACAGGGGAACAATTCACCCCTCCACTTT
TRBV29-1	.	few	TRBJ2-7	12	CSAQNLPYEQYF	TGCAGCGCCCAGAATCTACCCTACGAGCAGTACTTC
TRBV5-1	.	few	TRBJ1-4	14	CASSEASLNEKLFF	TGCGCCAGCAGTGAGGCCTCACTTAATGAAAAACTGTTTTTT
TRBV7-2	TRBD1	few	TRBJ2-7	14	CASSRTTGQNEQYF	TGTGCCAGCAGCCGGACGACAGGGCAAAACGAGCAGTACTTC
TRBV5-1	.	few	TRBJ2-1	15	CASSLFGLTDNEQFF	TGCGCCAGCAGCCTATTTGGACTAACCGACAATGAGCAGTTCTTC
TRBV7-9	TRBD1	.	TRBJ2-1	12	CASGPGGGEQFF	TGTGCCAGCGGCCCAGGGGGCGGTGAGCAGTTCTTC
TRBV20-1	.	.	TRBJ2-5	12	CSARQDTETQYF	TGCAGTGCTAGACAGGACACAGAGACCCAGTACTTC
TRBV12-3/TRBV12-4	.	few	TRBJ2-7	17	CASSLSRSGTRPHEQYF	TGTGCCAGCAGTTTAAGTCGGAGCGGGACACGGCCCCACGAGCAGTACTTC
TRBV6-5	TRBD2	.	TRBJ2-1	17	CASSYHQTSGGAYEQFF	TGTGCCAGCAGTTACCATCAAACTAGCGGGGGGGCCTATGAGCAGTTCTTC
TRBV10-2	TRBD1	.	TRBJ2-7	15	CASSKTGISSYEQYF	TGCGCCAGCAGTAAGACAGGGATATCGTCCTACGAGCAGTACTTC
TRBV12-3/TRBV12-4	.	.	TRBJ2-1	16	CASSLARGGPELEQFF	TGTGCCAGCAGTTTAGCGAGGGGGGGGCCGGAGTTAGAGCAGTTCTTC
TRBV10-3	TRBD2	few	TRBJ2-3	16	CAIRGLAGGGTDTQYF	TGTGCCATCAGGGGACTAGCGGGGGGTGGGACAGATACGCAGTATTTT
TRBV29-1	.	once	TRBJ2-2	14	CSVVPGANTGELFF	TGCAGCGTTGTGCCAGGGGCGAACACCGGGGAGCTGTTTTTT
TRBV2	.	.	TRBJ2-6	15	CASRAYQSGANVLTF	TGTGCCAGCAGGGCTTACCAATCTGGGGCCAACGTCCTGACTTTC
TRBV20-1	TRBD2	many	TRBJ2-7	16	CSASGSGGLSSYEQYF	TGCAGTGCTAGCGGAAGCGGGGGGCTCAGCTCCTACGAGCAGTACTTC
TRBV29-1	TRBD2	few	TRBJ2-1	13	CSATSGGHNEQFF	TGCAGCGCAACTAGCGGGGGCCACAATGAGCAGTTCTTC
TRBV5-1	TRBD2	.	TRBJ2-1	16	CASSPGTTSEQDEQFF	TGCGCCAGCAGCCCCGGGACTACCAGTGAACAGGATGAGCAGTTCTTC
TRBV27	.	few	TRBJ2-7	19	CASSSMGQGPSGHSYEQYF	TGTGCCAGCAGCTCCATGGGACAGGGTCCTAGCGGGCACTCCTACGAGCAGTACTTC
TRBV20-1	.	few	TRBJ1-2	14	CSALTGKTNYGYTF	TGCAGTGCACTAACAGGGAAAACTAACTATGGCTACACCTTC
TRBV20-1	TRBD2	.	TRBJ2-2	15	CSAEGLAGQYGELFF	TGCAGTGCAGAAGGACTAGCGGGGCAGTACGGGGAGCTGTTTTTT
TRBV10-2	.	.	TRBJ2-7	14	CASRQEGYAYEQYF	TGCGCCAGCAGGCAAGAGGGCTATGCCTACGAGCAGTACTTC
TRBV12-3/TRBV12-4	TRBD1	.	TRBJ2-2	15	CASSFGTEMIGELFF	TGTGCCAGCAGTTTCGGGACAGAGATGATCGGGGAGCTGTTTTTT
TRBV12-3/TRBV12-4	.	.	TRBJ2-6	13	CASSLSGANVLTF	TGTGCCAGCAGTTTGTCCGGGGCCAACGTCCTGACTTTC
TRBV7-9	TRBD2	.	TRBJ2-1	14	CASSGSGGAVEQFF	TGTGCCAGCAGTGGAAGCGGGGGGGCGGTTGAGCAGTTCTTC
TRBV20-1	.	few	TRBJ1-1	12	CSAMDTYTEAFF	TGCAGTGCTATGGACACTTACACTGAAGCTTTCTTT
TRBV12-3/TRBV12-4	TRBD1	.	TRBJ2-3	13	CASRGQAFHTQYF	TGTGCCAGCAGGGGACAGGCTTTTCATACGCAGTATTTT
TRBV10-2	.	.	TRBJ1-5	14	CASSPGTSNQPQHF	TGCGCCAGCAGCCCCGGGACATCGAATCAGCCCCAGCATTTT
TRBV29-1	.	few	TRBJ2-1	11	CSVDSQTEQFF	TGCAGCGTTGATAGCCAAACTGAGCAGTTCTTC
TRBV5-1	.	.	TRBJ1-2	12	CASRTPGDGYTF	TGCGCCAGCAGAACTCCAGGGGATGGCTACACCTTC
TRBV6-4	.	many	TRBJ2-3	15	CASSETASATDTQYF	TGTGCCAGCAGTGAAACAGCGTCTGCGACAGATACGCAGTATTTT
TRBV7-9	TRBD1	.	TRBJ2-3	17	CASSIYTPGQETDTQYF	TGTGCCAGCAGCATCTACACCCCGGGACAGGAGACAGATACGCAGTATTTT
TRBV6-1	.	.	TRBJ2-3	14	CATTGGALPHAQYF	TGTGCCACCACTGGAGGGGCACTCCCTCATGCGCAGTATTTT
TRBV6-5	TRBD1	.	TRBJ1-6	15	CASSSRTGDNSPLHF	TGTGCCAGCAGTTCACGGACAGGAGATAATTCACCCCTCCACTTT
TRBV12-3/TRBV12-4	.	few	TRBJ2-1	14	CASSFSRRDNEQFF	TGTGCCAGCAGTTTTTCCCGACGGGACAATGAGCAGTTCTTC
TRBV29-1	.	.	TRBJ2-3	13	CSVEPQNADTQYF	TGCAGCGTTGAGCCCCAGAACGCAGATACGCAGTATTTT